This T cell receptor (beta chain) is from a study of T cells in Graves' hyperthyroidism and ophthalmopathy (dated by TCRdb to about 2019). Regarding the complete study: Peripheral blood samples were taken at the time of initial diagnosis, prior to any treatment. A discovery cohort of about 100 patients, roughly 43 with Graves' ophthalmopathy and about 58 with stable Graves' hyperthyroidism, was used to find distinguishing TCR V-J signatures. The paper reports TCR Vbeta CDR3 sequencing of some 140 peripheral blood samples: 43 ophthalmopathy, fewer than 85 hyperthyroidism and 17 progressor patients. After sampling, hyperthyroidism patients received methimazole starting at 30 mg daily, and ophthalmopathy patients received high-dose intravenous methylprednisolone. The approximately 90 discovery patients were divided at random into training and test sets in a 7:3 ratio. Prospective prediction of ophthalmopathy was tested in an independent validation cohort consisting of 18 to 20 hyperthyroidism patients and about 17 patients who later progressed to ophthalmopathy. The study also compared thyroid tissue and blood T-cell repertoires from more than 5 Graves' hyperthyroidism patients.

A word on this clonotype: Its antigen target is currently unknown. This may be a read error, as it is one base from a much larger clone.

Hyperthyroidism patients were aged 18 to 65 years and newly diagnosed, with disease duration of less than 2 months. Patients with uncontrolled infections, other autoimmune diseases, pregnancy or lactation were excluded. Diagnoses were based on clinical symptoms, serum thyroxine and TRAb, thyroid ultrasound and orbital computed tomography. For progressor patients, blood was drawn at the first diagnosis of hyperthyroidism, before any ophthalmopathy symptoms had appeared. PBMCs were isolated from 7.5 to 10 ml of fresh peripheral blood by Ficoll-Paque density gradient centrifugation. Patients classed as progressors first received a Graves' hyperthyroidism diagnosis and then went on to develop ophthalmopathy during follow-up. Total RNA was extracted with Trizol reagent, and quality was checked on an Agilent 2100 Bioanalyzer. TCR beta CDR3 regions were amplified from RNA transcripts. The first round of RT-PCR for the TCR CDR3 was performed with the HTBI primer set and the Qiagen OneStep RT-PCR kit. The libraries were constructed in a second round of multiplex PCR and then size-selected and purified. Paired-end sequencing of the libraries was performed with 100 bp reads on an Illumina HiSeq2000. The paper's processing steps were these. Raw data were processed with SOAPnuke, discarding reads with adapters, uncalled bases, mean Phred below 15, or no exact constant-primer or identifier match. High-quality paired reads were merged using COPE v1.2.5, and each unique nucleotide sequence was defined as a clonotype. MiTCR v1.1 was used to align the clonotypes against IMGT TRBV, TRBD and TRBJ reference segments. Only V-J combinations with frequency above 0.0001, covering 99% to 99.2% of repertoires, were analysed. A TCS score was defined as the ratio of F50 (clonal expansion) to E x V (chaos), with BLOSUM62-based TCRdist applied between CDR3 peptides within each V-J. Welch's t-statistics and random forest reduced 500 to 550 V-J features to 13, which were used in a naive Bayes classifier (R e1071). Using fastp trimming at Q25 and MiXCR clonotype assembly, TCRdb reanalyzed the public sequencing data and kept in-frame beta chains. Merged by CDR3 protein, the rows form single entries marked with the most common genes and DNA. The V and J calls, along with clone size, are taken from TCRdb and not from the paper's own processing. Counted in this sample were under 300,000 distinct CDR3 sequences; 10% to 15% of them appeared once. The ten largest clones add up to more than 7.5% of the sample.

Taken from cysteine to phenylalanine, the CDR3 has 15 residues. Of all the DNA, just the CDR3 is kept, 45 bases in frame from base 1. The germline V gene specifies SGHDN as CDR1 and FVKESK as CDR2. V loses 6 bases, J loses 0 bases, and the germline ends lie 12 bases apart. Paper-wide results and their limitations: During validation, the model predicted progression to ophthalmopathy a median of about 6.3 months ahead of onset, with 60% to 71% sensitivity and roughly 75% specificity. Most expanded thyroid clonotypes (frequency above 0.001) were also found in blood, which suggests that blood repertoires may mirror thyroid immune responses. Ophthalmopathy was separated from stable hyperthyroidism by a 13 V-J signature model, with over 85% sensitivity and 81% to 82% specificity obtained in cross-validation and 80%/75% obtained in testing. No statistical method was used to fix the sample size in advance, and group allocation was not hidden from the investigators.

The V and J genes are TRBV14 and TRBJ2-1; no D gene is confidently identified. This TCR was sampled from a woman in her twenties or thirties with Graves' hyperthyroidism that later progressed to Graves' ophthalmopathy. Material for sequencing was blood. The DNA reads as follows: TGTGCCAGCAGACAATGGGTTAGCTCCTACAATGAGCAGTTCTTC. It is translated as CASRQWVSSYNEQFF.